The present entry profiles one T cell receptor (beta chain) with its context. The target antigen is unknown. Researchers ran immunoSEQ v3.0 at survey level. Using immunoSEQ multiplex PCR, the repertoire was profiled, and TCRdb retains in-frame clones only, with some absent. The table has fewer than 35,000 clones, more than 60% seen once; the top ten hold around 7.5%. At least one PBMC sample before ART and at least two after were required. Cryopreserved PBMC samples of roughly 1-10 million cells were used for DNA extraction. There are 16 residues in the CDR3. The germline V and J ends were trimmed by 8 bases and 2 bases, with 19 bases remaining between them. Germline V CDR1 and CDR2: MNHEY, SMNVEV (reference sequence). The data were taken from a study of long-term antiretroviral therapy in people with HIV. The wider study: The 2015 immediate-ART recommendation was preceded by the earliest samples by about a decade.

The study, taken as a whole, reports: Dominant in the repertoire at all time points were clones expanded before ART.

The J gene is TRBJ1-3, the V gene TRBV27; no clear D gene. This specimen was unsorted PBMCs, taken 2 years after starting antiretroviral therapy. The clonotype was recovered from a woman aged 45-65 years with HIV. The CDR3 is CASRPSYRHAGNTIYF. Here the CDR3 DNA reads TGTGCCAGCCGCCCCAGCTACAGACACGCTGGAAACACCATATATTTT.